This T cell receptor beta chain was sequenced in a study of control samples from healthy donors and cancer patients. CDR3 length equals 13 residues. Germline V gene lookup returns CDR1 GTSNPN and CDR2 SVGIG (reference sequence). The ends were cut back, 8 bases at V and 0 bases at J, with 13 bases in the middle. Using immunoSEQ multiplex PCR, the repertoire was profiled, and TCRdb retains in-frame clones only, with some absent. The table lists tens of thousands of clones, roughly 92% of them singletons. Sequenced material: blood. The rearrangement links TRBV30 to TRBJ1-2; D remains ambiguous. The sequence derives from a young man in good health. The CDR3, as DNA: TGTGCCCACGTAGGTAGGCCTAACTATGGCTACACCTTC. Its protein product is CAHVGRPNYGYTF.